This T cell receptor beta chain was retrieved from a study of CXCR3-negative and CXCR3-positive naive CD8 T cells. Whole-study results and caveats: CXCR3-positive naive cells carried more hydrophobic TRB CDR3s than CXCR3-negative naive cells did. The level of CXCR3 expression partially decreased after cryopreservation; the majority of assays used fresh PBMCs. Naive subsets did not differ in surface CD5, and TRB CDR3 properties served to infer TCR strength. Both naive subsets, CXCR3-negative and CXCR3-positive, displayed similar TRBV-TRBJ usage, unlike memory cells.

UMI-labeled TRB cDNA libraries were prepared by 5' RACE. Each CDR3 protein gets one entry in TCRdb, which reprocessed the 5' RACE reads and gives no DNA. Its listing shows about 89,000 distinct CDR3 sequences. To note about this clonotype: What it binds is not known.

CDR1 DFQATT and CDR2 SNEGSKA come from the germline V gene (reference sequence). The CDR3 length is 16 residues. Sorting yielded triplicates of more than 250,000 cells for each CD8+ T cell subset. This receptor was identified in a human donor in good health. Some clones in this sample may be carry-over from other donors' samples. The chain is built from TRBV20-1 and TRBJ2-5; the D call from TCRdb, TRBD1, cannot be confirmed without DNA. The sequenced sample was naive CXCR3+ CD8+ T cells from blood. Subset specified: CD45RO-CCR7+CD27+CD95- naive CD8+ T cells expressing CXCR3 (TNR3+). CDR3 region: CSAPEFTGTSLGTQYF.